Detailed here is one TCR beta chain. The data were produced by immunoSEQ multiplex PCR, yet TCRdb's version contains in-frame clones alone and is incomplete. This table holds roughly 79,000 clones, around 80% found once. Germline assignment: CDR1 SGHNT and CDR2 YYREEE (reference sequence). The ends were cut back, 4 bases at V and 5 bases at J, with 12 bases in the middle. The CDR3 has 13 residues. These data originate in a study of OX40 agonist ivuxolimab in advanced cancers. Study as a whole: Prior therapy, whether anti-PD-1, anti-PD-L1 or anti-CTLA-4, was allowed, and roughly 41% had some.

The rearrangement joins TRBV5-4 to TRBJ1-2, with TRBD1 as a possible D gene (6 bases). The sequence came from an adult with an advanced solid tumor such as melanoma, head and neck, liver or kidney cancer. The sample here was CD4+ or CD8+ T cells sorted from blood, taken in a trial of the OX40 agonist ivuxolimab. The CDR3 protein is CASSLQGLYGYTF. The CDR3 DNA reads as TGTGCCAGCAGCCTTCAGGGGCTTTATGGCTACACCTTC.